This TCR beta chain was documented in a study of response to subunit inactivated influenza vaccine. Study-level results: The study's authors posited that every seasonal influenza vaccination enlists few new T cells.

A word on this clonotype: Its antigen is unidentified.

TCRdb ran MiXCR on the RT-PCR reads and lists one entry per CDR3 protein. The sample holds some 480,000 distinct CDR3 sequences, roughly 9.8% seen once. CDR3 length equals 16 residues. The V gene end was trimmed by 1 base and the J gene end by 3 bases; junction bases not matched to a gene: 6. The germline V gene encodes CDR1 SGHVS and CDR2 FQNEAQ. Material: PBMCs from blood, obtained 40 to 50 days after vaccination. The gene calls are TRBV7-8 and TRBJ2-7; 10 nucleotides align to TRBD1. The sequence was obtained from a man aged 45-60 years who received an inactivated influenza vaccine. The DNA for the CDR3 is TGTGCCAGCAGCTTAGTTTTCCGGGACAGGGGCTACGAGCAGTACTTC. Its translation: CASSLVFRDRGYEQYF.